Listed below are T cell receptor beta chains from one sample, sequenced in a study of blood T cell repertoires in COVID-19. Clones were read by immunoSEQ multiplex PCR, and TCRdb kept only the in-frame ones, dropping some. The sample holds 180,000 or so clones, over 80% seen once. Sequencing used PBMCs or T cells enriched from blood (not recorded which). The source is a woman aged 55-69 years who had recovered from COVID-19. Both conserved end residues are trimmed from each CDR3.

cdr3_aa v_call cdr3_length
ATQGGYGYT TRBV19 9
ASSFQRDTEAF TRBV12-3/TRBV12-4 11
ASNSFYEQY TRBV2 9
ASSIQTGMRGYT TRBV28 12
ASSFNPGNEQF TRBV11-2 11
ASLGPGQKNIQY TRBV28 12
ASSLGEWNEQF TRBV5-1 11
AISEPQGSTYEQY TRBV10-3 13
ASSFEGQLNEQY TRBV5-1 12
ASSTAGGGNEQF TRBV7-2 12
ASSFRTGTIYGYT TRBV7-2 13
ASRHTGTGGADIQY TRBV6-6 14
ASSRTPGDRGWEQY TRBV5-5 14
ASSVILSANYGYT TRBV2 13
ASSVQPGAQY TRBV3-1/TRBV3-2 10
ASRHPGDYTGELF TRBV6-6 13
ASSLDRASPSRY TRBV6-5 12
ASSAGQAAGYGYT TRBV5-1 13
ASRTGNQETQY TRBV5-1 11
ASSEDRNYGYT TRBV5-1 11
ASSQDPRVNTEAF TRBV4-2 13
ASSDERADTQY TRBV10-2 11
ASSRDNNEQF TRBV3-1/TRBV3-2 10
ASRTRNSNQPQH TRBV19 12
ASSYLGTENGYT TRBV6-5 12
ASSSGDNQPQH TRBV12-3/TRBV12-4 11
ASSKAGTLNTEAF TRBV27 13